The text below deals with one T cell receptor beta chain. Its cognate antigen is unknown. The authors made TCR cDNA by 5'RACE template switching, adding a universal primer site and UMIs. TCRdb re-called the 5' RACE reads through MiXCR, storing one row per CDR3 protein. The table includes under 600,000 distinct CDR3 sequences, around a fifth detected once. The source of the sample is a study of T cells after yellow fever vaccination. The CDR3 sequence is 17 residues long. V was shortened by 0 bases and J by 7 bases, with 19 bases between the two germline ends. The germline V gene has CDR1 LGHDT and CDR2 YNNKEL (reference sequence). Findings and limits, study-wide: Though weaker, the secondary response peaked faster, on day 5 versus 15. The booster response re-showed most primary clones: approximately 95% CD4, around 90% CD8.

J is TRBJ2-1 and V is TRBV3-1; a possible D gene is TRBD2 (6 bases). The source of this sequence is a man aged 18 to 30 who received the YFV17D yellow fever vaccine. Here the sequenced sample was PBMCs, taken roughly 20 days after the first yellow fever vaccination. The CDR3 is CASSQEFSNGGRNEQFF. DNA for the CDR3: TGTGCCAGCAGCCAAGAGTTCAGTAACGGGGGAAGGAATGAGCAGTTCTTC.